This TCR beta chain was observed in a study of OX40 agonist ivuxolimab in advanced cancers. Study background: The patients received ivuxolimab by intravenous route every 2 weeks at 0.01 to 10 mg/kg.

As for this clone: Antigen unknown.

The CDR3 has 12 residues. V lost 3 bases and J lost 7; bases outside the gene matches: 3. Germline V gives CDR1 SGHDT, CDR2 YYEEEE. Some clones are missing from TCRdb's copy, which holds only in-frame ones; the method was immunoSEQ multiplex PCR. This table has 65,000 to 95,000 clones, around four fifths appearing once. Study findings and constraints: With doses of 0.1-3.0 mg/kg, partial responders showed among the lowest clonal expansion. Expanded peripheral T cells had an undetermined antigen specificity.

Anyone with autoimmune disease history or systemic immunosuppression was excluded. This TCR derives from an adult with an advanced solid tumor such as melanoma, head and neck, liver or kidney cancer. This chain links TRBV5-6 with TRBJ2-7; 8 nucleotides agree with TRBD1. The specimen comprised CD4+ or CD8+ T cells sorted from blood, sampled in a trial of the OX40 agonist ivuxolimab. CDR3 DNA sequence: TGTGCCAGCAGCTGGACAGGGAGGGAGCAGTACTTC. Its translation: CASSWTGREQYF. The whole variable domain, remainder taken from reference TRBV5-6 and TRBJ2-7, is DAGVTQSPTHLIKTRGQQVTLRCSPKSGHDTVSWYQQALGQGPQFIFQYYEEEERQRGNFPDRFSGHQFPNYSSELNVNALLLGDSALYLCASSWTGREQYFGPGTRLTVT.